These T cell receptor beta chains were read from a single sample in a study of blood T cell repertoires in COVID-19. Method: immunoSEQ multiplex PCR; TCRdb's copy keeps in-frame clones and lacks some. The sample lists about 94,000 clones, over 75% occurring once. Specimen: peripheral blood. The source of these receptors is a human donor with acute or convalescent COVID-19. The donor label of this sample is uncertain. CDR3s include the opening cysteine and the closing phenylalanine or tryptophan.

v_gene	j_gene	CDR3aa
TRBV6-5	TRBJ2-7	CASSYGGGAYEQYF
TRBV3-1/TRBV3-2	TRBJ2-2	CASSQALAGGTGELFF
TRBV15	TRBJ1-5	CATSGGGPQHF
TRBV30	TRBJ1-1	CAWSKWGLRNTEAFF
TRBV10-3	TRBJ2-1	CAISGTSGGESYNEQFF
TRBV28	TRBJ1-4	CASSFPNSGTDNEKLFF
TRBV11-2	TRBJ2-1	CASSLGFIAGGGVDEQFF
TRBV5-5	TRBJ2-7	CASSLTSAAYEQYF
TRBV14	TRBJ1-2	CASSQDRTGNGYTF
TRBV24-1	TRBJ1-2	CATYRDNYGYTF
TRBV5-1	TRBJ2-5	CASTLGGGYQETQYF
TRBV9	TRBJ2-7	CASSVGGSPYEQYF
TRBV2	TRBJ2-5	CASSYLTGQETQYF
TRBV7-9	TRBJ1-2	CASSIGAGGYTF
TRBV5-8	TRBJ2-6	CASSMDRGPGANVLTF
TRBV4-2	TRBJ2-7	CASSQEVGGTYEQYF
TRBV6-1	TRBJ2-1	CASSDRVFEFF
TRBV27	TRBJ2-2	CASSLGRLTGELFF
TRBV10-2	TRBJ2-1	CATKDGLPQKQFF
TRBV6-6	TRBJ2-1	CASSRLPGQGYNEQFF
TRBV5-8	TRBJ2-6	CASSLAWGTGANVLTF
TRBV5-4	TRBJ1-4	CASSLQGHNEKLFF
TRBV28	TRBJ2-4	CASSPAGQPGGNIQYF
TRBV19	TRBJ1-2	CASSIYPRVPEDGYTF
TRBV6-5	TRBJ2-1	CASSYHRASYNEQFF
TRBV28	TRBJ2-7	CASKSGQTPEEQYF
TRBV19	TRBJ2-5	CASSAGQGWETQYF
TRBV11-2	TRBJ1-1	CASSSQGPNPGTEAFF
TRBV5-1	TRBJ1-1	CASSRTGIDFGDTEAFF
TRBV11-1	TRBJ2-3	CASSSSKSGGAGTQYF
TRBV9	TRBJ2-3	CASSDPTGDVPDTQYF
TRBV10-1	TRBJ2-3	CASSWGRGGSTDTQYF
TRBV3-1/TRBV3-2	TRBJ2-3	CASSHWRIAGNPGETDTQYF
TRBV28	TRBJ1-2	CASSKGRNYGYTF
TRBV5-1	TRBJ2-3	CASSFGLAADTQYF
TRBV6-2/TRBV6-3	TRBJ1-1	CASSSLGAGFTEAFF
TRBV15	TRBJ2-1	CATSREAGVSYNEQFF
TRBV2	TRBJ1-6	CASSGPTGEVSPLHF
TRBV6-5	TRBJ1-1	CATSRVENTEAFF
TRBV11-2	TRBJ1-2	CASSSGTLGYTF
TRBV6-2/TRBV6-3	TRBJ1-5	CASSLQGVGNQPQHF
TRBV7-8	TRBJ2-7	CASSLERRQGWSSYEQYF
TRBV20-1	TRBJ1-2	CRGGTGYGYTF
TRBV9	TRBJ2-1	CASSVGATVFNEQFF
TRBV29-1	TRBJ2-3	CSVEPTGVYADTQYF
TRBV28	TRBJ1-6	CASTPRGRTNSPLHF
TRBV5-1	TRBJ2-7	CASSFTGDSYEQYF
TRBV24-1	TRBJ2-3	CATSRTGTGTDTQYF